This T cell receptor (beta chain) came from a study of graft-versus-host responses after intestinal transplantation. The CDR3 spans 11 residues. Germline values: CDR1 MDHEN, CDR2 SYDVKM. V shed 6 bases and J shed 7 bases, with 7 bases lying between them. Tissue processing of the graft released intraepithelial and lamina propria lymphocytes from it. Assay: immunoSEQ multiplex PCR; the TCRdb copy retains only in-frame clones and omits some. The sample has about 18,000 clones, 65% to 85% seen once; the top ten hold 7.8%. The chain uses TRBV28 and TRBJ2-1; D call uncertain. This receptor was identified in a human patient who received an intestinal transplant, so some T cells may come from the graft donor. Here the sequenced sample was ileum tissue, taken approximately 61 weeks after intestinal transplant. This chain's CDR3 is CASRLGNEQFF. The CDR3 region has the DNA TGTGCCAGCAGGTTAGGGAATGAGCAGTTCTTC.